These 15 T cell receptor beta chains share one sample of origin, sequenced in a study of metastatic and nonmetastatic thyroid tumors. From the PCR reads, TCRdb re-called clones with MiXCR. The sample holds several thousand clones; about 28% are singletons and the top ten take roughly 23%. Thyroid surgery had not been preceded by any treatment in any patient. The sequenced sample was tumor tissue. These receptors all stem from a female donor with papillary thyroid cancer or a benign thyroid nodule (not recorded which). Some clones in this sample may be carry-over from other donors' samples.

This clone came up a few times. One end of the junction is discordant with germline, which a read error may explain. Other nucleotide sequences from this sample produce the same CDR3. J is TRBJ2-3 and V is TRBV18; TRBD1 or TRBD2 may be the D gene (5 bases each). Germline CDR1 is KGHSH and CDR2 is LQKENI. The CDR3 covers 18 residues. CDR3 residues: CASSLSAEGTDHTDTQYF. The CDR3 DNA sequence: TGTGCTAGCTCACTATCCGCCGAAGGGACGGACCACACAGATACGCAGTATTTT.

The chain has TRBV30 and TRBJ2-5; TRBD2 agrees at 7 bases. The CDR3 has 15 amino acids. With 8 bases clipped from V and 2 bases from J, the junction kept 14 bases outside the gene matches. The germline CDR1 and CDR2 sequences are GTSNPN and SVGIG (reference sequence). In DNA form, the CDR3 reads TGTGCCCGGACCCGGAGTCGGGGAGGGCAAGAGACCCAGTACTTC. Protein: CARTRSRGGQETQYF.

J is TRBJ2-1 and V is TRBV6-5; 13 bases fit TRBD2. J was trimmed by 12 bases and V by 6 bases; bases with no gene match: 14. The germline V gene has CDR1 MNHEY and CDR2 SVGAGI. This CDR3 spans 16 amino acids. The CDR3 bases are TGTGCCAGCAGAAGACTAGCGGGAGGACAAAACAATTGGCAGTTCTTC. It yields the protein CASRRLAGGQNNWQFF.

On this clone: An end of the junction differs from the germline gene, which may be a read error. The gene calls are TRBV6-1 and TRBJ2-3, with 10 nucleotides matching TRBD2. CDR1 is MNHNS and CDR2 is SASEGT in the germline V gene. This CDR3 has 15 amino acids. The CDR3 is CVSTNVAGGIDTQYF. CDR3 in DNA: TGTGTCAGCACCAATGTAGCGGGAGGCATAGATACGCAGTATTTT.

The rearrangement joins TRBV7-6 to TRBJ2-7; TRBD1 aligns across 8 bases. The CDR3 consists of 14 residues. Germline assignment: CDR1 SGHVS and CDR2 FNYEAQ. CDR3 protein: CGSSSGQGTYEQYF. CDR3 in DNA: TGTGGAAGCAGCTCTGGACAGGGAACCTACGAGCAGTACTTC.

The chain employs TRBV6-1 and TRBJ2-5, with a possible D match to TRBD2 (6 bases). V lost 7 bases and J lost 5, with 14 bases in between. This CDR3 has 13 residues. Per the germline V gene, CDR1 is MNHNS and CDR2 is SASEGT. Here the CDR3 reads CASIREIAETQYF. For the CDR3, the DNA is TGTGCCAGCATACGGGAGATAGCTGAGACCCAGTACTTC.

There are many counts of this clone. The rearrangement joins TRBV20-1 to TRBJ2-7, with D possibly matching TRBD2 (5 bases). Germline V gene data show CDR1 as DFQATT and CDR2 as SNEGSKA (reference sequence). The CDR3 covers 15 residues. V was cut by 1 base and J by 5 bases, with 18 bases left in between. In nucleotides, the CDR3 is TGCAGTGCTAGAGCTCTTGAGGGCCGGGTGAACGAGCAGTACTTC. As protein: CSARALEGRVNEQYF.

This clone was seen only a few times. V usage is TRBV28 and J usage is TRBJ1-5, with no clear D. There are 13 residues in the CDR3. Germline CDR1 is MDHEN and CDR2 is SYDVKM. Deletions cut 6 bases from V and 6 bases from J, with 12 bases between. CDR3 nucleotide sequence: TGTGCCAGCAGGGAGTGGGCGCGTCAGCCCCAGCATTTT. Translated: CASREWARQPQHF.

This clone was seen repeatedly, ten times or more. This chain links TRBV5-1 with TRBJ2-7; 7 bases align to TRBD2. The germline V gene encodes CDR1 SGHRS and CDR2 YFSETQ. Trimming removed 2 bases from V and 7 bases from J; junction bases left unmatched: 3. The CDR3 is 12 amino acids. This chain's CDR3 is CASSFVGGEQYF. The CDR3 coding sequence is TGCGCCAGCAGCTTTGTGGGGGGGGAGCAGTACTTC. Looking up the rest from reference TRBV5-1 and TRBJ2-7 gives the full variable domain: KAGVTQTPRYLIKTRGQQVTLSCSPISGHRSVSWYQQTPGQGLQFLFEYFSETQRNKGNFPGRFSGRQFSNSRSEMNVSTLELGDSALYLCASSFVGGEQYFGPGTRLTVT.

For this clone: Compared with germline, one end of the junction differs, possibly owing to a read error. This chain uses TRBV15 with TRBJ1-2; no definite D call. The CDR3 contains 12 residues. Germline V gene data show CDR1 as LNHNV and CDR2 as YYDKDF (reference sequence). The CDR3 DNA follows: TGTGCCACCCGGGTTTCTCACTATGTCTACACCTTC. It specifies CATRVSHYVYTF.

Here the CDR3 DNA reads TGCAGTGCTAGAGATACGAGGCAAAGCTCCTACGAGCAGTACTTC. Residues: CSARDTRQSSYEQYF. This chain uses TRBV20-1 with TRBJ2-7; D is ambiguous. Per the germline V gene, CDR1 is DFQATT and CDR2 is SNEGSKA (reference sequence). CDR3 length: 15 residues. V lost 0 bases and J 0 bases, leaving 12 bases between the germline ends.

V and J are TRBV12-3 or TRBV12-4 and TRBJ1-1; maybe TRBD1 (5 bases). The length of the CDR3 is 12 residues. V was pared by 2 bases and J by 6 bases, with 7 bases between. The CDR3 reads CASSLLGAEAFF. CDR3 DNA: TGTGCCAGCAGTTTATTAGGGGCTGAAGCTTTCTTT.

J is TRBJ1-1 and V is TRBV7-2, with TRBD1 as a possible D gene (5 bases). Germline CDR1 reads SGHTA; CDR2 reads FQGNSA. Trimming pared 5 bases from V and 5 bases from J, leaving 12 bases between. The CDR3 covers 13 residues. The DNA for the CDR3 is TGTGCCAGCAGCGGGGCGTGGGAGACTGAAGCTTTCTTT. Translating gives CASSGAWETEAFF.

By share of the sample, this clone is large. V usage is TRBV11-1 and J usage is TRBJ2-3, with no clear D. The germline V gene encodes CDR1 SGHAT and CDR2 FQDESV (reference sequence). The CDR3 runs 15 residues. Trimming removed 2 bases from V and 3 bases from J, with 12 bases in between. The DNA of the CDR3 is TGTGCCAGCAGCTTAAAAAGGAAAAGGACAGATACGCAGTATTTT. It translates to CASSLKRKRTDTQYF. The variable domain in full, with the rest retrieved from reference TRBV11-1 and TRBJ2-3, is EAEVAQSPRYKITEKSQAVAFWCDPISGHATLYWYRQILGQGPELLVQFQDESVVDDSQLPKDRFSAERLKGVDSTLKIQPAELGDSAMYLCASSLKRKRTDTQYFGPGTRLTVL.

The chain has TRBV6-5 and TRBJ1-5; a possible D gene is TRBD1 (5 bases). There are 15 residues in the CDR3. V was cut by 4 bases and J by 1 base, with 11 bases left in between. The germline V gene encodes CDR1 MNHEY and CDR2 SVGAGI. CDR3 region: CASSLGPISNQPQHF. CDR3 bases: TGTGCCAGCAGTTTGGGGCCAATAAGCAATCAGCCCCAGCATTTT.